Reported below is one T cell receptor (beta chain). Authors' processing steps: Reference gene primer amplification gave estimated nucleated cell counts. Method: immunoSEQ multiplex PCR; TCRdb's copy keeps in-frame clones and lacks some. V, J and clone size are those of that table, while D and trimming were read from the DNA. There are over 85,000 clones in the sample; roughly 85% occur only once, and approximately 40% lies in the top ten. This sample was taken from a study of blood T cell repertoires in COVID-19. Study-wide background: The origin of the acute and convalescent COVID-19 samples was the United States, Italy and Spain. From T cells, B-cell-depleted T cells, or PBMCs came the material, which was cDNA or gDNA.

V dropped 3 bases and J dropped 3 bases, with 9 bases sitting between them. Germline assignment: CDR1 DFQATT and CDR2 SNEGSKA (reference sequence). This CDR3 comprises 13 residues. The chain couples TRBV20-1 to TRBJ1-5; D is uncertain. The material sequenced was peripheral blood. The clonotype originates from an older man with acute or convalescent COVID-19. CDR3 coding DNA: TGCAGTGCTAGTTACGGGGTCAATCAGCCCCAGCATTTT. This encodes CSASYGVNQPQHF.